The T cell receptor (beta chain) under discussion was sequenced for a study of CD8 T cells in ankylosing spondylitis. Study-level points and caveats: One TCR beta motif, made up of roughly 8 highly homologous variants, appeared characteristic of ankylosing spondylitis blood. Clones linked to disease were reported to show significant enrichment in matched ankylosing spondylitis synovial fluid.

CDR3 length: 14 amino acids. V was cut by 5 bases and J by 4 bases, with 14 bases left in between. The germline V gene has CDR1 SEHNR and CDR2 FQNEAQ (reference sequence). This clonotype was observed a few times. Its antigen is not identified. Via MiXCR, TCRdb re-called the 5' RACE reads, giving one row per CDR3 protein. The sample lists about 540,000 distinct CDR3 sequences; about an eighth were seen once. Sequences were obtained from blood, either unsorted or a sorted T cell fraction (not recorded which). The chain uses TRBV7-9 and TRBJ1-1; D is unclear. The receptor's source is a male donor with ankylosing spondylitis. The CDR3 DNA reads TGTGCCAGCAGCGTAGTAAGAGGTGGCACTGAAGCTTTCTTT. Translation: CASSVVRGGTEAFF. Combining the CDR3 with reference TRBV7-9 and TRBJ1-1 gives the whole variable domain DTGVSQNPRHKITKRGQNVTFRCDPISEHNRLYWYRQTLGQGPEFLTYFQNEAQLEKSRLLSDRFSAERPKGSFSTLEIQRTEQGDSAMYLCASSVVRGGTEAFFGQGTRLTVV.